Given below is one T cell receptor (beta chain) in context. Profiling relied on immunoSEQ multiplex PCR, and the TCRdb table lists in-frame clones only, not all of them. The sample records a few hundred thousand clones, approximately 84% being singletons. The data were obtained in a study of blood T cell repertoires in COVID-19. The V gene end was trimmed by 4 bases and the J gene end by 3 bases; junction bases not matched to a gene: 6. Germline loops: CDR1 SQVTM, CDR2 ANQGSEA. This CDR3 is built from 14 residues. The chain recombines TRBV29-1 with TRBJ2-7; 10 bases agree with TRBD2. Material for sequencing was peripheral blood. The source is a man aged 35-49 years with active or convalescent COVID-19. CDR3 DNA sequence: TGCAGCGTTGGGTCTAGCGGGAGTCGCTACGAGCAGTACTTC. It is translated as CSVGSSGSRYEQYF.